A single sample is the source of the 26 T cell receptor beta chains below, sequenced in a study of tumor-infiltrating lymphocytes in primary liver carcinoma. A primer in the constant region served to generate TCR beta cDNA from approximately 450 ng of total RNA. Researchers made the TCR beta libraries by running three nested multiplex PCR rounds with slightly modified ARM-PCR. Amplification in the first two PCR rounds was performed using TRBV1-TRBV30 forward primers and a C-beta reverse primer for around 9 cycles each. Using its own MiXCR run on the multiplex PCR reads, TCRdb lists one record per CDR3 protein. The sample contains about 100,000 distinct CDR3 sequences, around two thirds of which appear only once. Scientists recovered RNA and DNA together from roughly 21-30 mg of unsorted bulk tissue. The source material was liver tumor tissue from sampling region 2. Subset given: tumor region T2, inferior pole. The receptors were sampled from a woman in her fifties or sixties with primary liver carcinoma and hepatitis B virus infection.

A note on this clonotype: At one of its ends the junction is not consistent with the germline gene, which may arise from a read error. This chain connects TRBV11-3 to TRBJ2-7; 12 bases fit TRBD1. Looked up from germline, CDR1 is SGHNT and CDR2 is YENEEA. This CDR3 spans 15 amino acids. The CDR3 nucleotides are TGTACCAGCAGCCTCGGGACAGGGGGCAACTACGCGCAGTACTTC. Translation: CTSSLGTGGNYAQYF.

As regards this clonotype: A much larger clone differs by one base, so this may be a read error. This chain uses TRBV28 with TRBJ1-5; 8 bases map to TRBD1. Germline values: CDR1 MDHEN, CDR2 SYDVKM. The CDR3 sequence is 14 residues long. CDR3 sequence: CASSPRGLGQPHHF. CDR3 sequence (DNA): TGTGCCAGCAGTCCCAGGGGGCTCGGACAGCCCCACCATTTT.

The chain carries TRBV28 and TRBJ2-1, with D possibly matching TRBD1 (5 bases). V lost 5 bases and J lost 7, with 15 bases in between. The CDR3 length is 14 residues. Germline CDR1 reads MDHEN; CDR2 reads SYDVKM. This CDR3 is CASSTIRGVNEQFF. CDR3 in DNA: TGTGCCAGCAGTACAATTAGGGGCGTAAATGAGCAGTTCTTC.

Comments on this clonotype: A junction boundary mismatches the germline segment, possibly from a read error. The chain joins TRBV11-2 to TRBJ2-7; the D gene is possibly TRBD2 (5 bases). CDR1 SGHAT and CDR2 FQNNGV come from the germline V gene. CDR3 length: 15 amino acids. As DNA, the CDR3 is TGTGCCAGCAAGTTTAATCGGGGAACCTCCTACGAGCAATACTTC. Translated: CASKFNRGTSYEQYF.

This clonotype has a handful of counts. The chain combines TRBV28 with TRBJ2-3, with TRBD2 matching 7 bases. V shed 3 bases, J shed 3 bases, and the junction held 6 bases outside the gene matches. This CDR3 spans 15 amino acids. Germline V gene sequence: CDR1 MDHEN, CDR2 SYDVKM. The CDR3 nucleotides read TGTGCCAGCAGTTTCAGTAGCGGGCCTACAGATACGCAGTATTTT. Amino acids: CASSFSSGPTDTQYF.

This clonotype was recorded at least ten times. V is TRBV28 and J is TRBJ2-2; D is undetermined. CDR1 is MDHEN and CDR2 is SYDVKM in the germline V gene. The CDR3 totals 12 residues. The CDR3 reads CATMKNTGELFF. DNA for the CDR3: TGTGCGACCATGAAAAACACCGGGGAGCTGTTTTTT.

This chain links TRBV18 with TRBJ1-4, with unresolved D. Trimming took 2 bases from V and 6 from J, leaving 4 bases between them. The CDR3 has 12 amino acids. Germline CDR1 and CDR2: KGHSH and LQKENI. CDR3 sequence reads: CASSPEDEKLFF. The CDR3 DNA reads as TGTGCCAGCTCACCAGAGGATGAAAAACTGTTTTTT.

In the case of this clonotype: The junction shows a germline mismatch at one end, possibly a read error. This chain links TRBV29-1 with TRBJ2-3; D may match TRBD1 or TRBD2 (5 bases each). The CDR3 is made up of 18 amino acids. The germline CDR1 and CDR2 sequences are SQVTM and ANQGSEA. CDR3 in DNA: TGCAGCGTTGAAGCCTTGGGCAGGGTGGGGGTTAGCAGAGATATGCAGTATTTT. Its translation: CSVEALGRVGVSRDMQYF.

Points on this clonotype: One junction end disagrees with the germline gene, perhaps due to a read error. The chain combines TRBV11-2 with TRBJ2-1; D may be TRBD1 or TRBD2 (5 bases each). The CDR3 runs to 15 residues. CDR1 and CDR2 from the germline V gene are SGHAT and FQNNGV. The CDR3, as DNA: TGTGCCAGCAGTCTCCCCCCGGGGCAGTGCAATGAGCGGTTCTTC. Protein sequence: CASSLPPGQCNERFF.

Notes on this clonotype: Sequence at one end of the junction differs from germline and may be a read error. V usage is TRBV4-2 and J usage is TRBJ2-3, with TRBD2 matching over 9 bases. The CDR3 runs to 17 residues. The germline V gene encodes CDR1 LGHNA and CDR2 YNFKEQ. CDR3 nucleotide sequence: TGTGCCAGCAGCCAGGCGTCCGGGACTAGCCTCACAGATACGCGGTATTTT. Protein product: CASSQASGTSLTDTRYF.

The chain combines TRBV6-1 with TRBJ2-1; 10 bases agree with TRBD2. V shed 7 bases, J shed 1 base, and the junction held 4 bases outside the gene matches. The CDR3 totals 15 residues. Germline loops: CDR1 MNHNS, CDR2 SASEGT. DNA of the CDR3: TGTGCCAGCACCCTACTAGCGGGGTCCTACAATGAGCAGTTCTTC. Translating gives CASTLLAGSYNEQFF.

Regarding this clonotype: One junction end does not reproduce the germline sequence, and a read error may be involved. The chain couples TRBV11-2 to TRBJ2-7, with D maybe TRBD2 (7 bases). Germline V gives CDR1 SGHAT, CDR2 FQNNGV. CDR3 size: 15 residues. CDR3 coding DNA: TGTGCCAGCAGCTTAGAGAGGGGGGGAGTATCGATGCAGCACTTC. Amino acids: CASSLERGGVSMQHF.

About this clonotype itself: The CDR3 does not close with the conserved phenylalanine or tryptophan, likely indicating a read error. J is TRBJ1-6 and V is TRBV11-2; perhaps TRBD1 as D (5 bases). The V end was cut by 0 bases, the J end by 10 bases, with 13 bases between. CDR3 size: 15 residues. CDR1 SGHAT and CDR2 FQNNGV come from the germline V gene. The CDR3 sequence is CASSLEVTAISPLHY. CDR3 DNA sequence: TGTGCCAGCAGCTTAGAAGTGACAGCCATCTCACCCCTCCACTAT.

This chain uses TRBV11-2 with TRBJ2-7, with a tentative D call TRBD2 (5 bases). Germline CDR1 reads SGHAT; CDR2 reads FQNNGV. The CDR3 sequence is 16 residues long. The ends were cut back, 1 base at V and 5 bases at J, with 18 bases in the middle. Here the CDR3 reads CASSLVSWAGGDEQYF. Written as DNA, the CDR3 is TGTGCCAGCAGCTTAGTGTCGTGGGCAGGAGGCGACGAGCAGTACTTC.

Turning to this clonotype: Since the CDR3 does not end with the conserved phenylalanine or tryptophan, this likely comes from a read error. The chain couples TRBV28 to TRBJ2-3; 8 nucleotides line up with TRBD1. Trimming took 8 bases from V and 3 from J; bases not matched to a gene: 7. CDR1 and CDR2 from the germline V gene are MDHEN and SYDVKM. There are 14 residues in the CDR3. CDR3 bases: TGTGCCAGCTCCGCAGGGGGCCTGACAGATACGCAGTATTAT. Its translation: CASSAGGLTDTQYY.

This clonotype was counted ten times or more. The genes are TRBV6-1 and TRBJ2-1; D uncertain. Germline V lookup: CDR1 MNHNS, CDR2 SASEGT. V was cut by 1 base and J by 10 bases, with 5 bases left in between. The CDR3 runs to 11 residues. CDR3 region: CASSEVYEQFF. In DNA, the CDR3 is TGTGCCAGCAGTGAAGTTTACGAGCAGTTCTTC.

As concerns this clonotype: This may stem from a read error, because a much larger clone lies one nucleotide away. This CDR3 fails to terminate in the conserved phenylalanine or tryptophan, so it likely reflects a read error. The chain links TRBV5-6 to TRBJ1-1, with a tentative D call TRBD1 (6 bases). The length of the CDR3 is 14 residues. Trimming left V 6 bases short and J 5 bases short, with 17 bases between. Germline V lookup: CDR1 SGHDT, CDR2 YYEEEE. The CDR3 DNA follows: TGTGCCAGCATCCCTGGGGGGGCGAGTACTGAAGCTTTCTAT. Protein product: CASIPGGASTEAFY.

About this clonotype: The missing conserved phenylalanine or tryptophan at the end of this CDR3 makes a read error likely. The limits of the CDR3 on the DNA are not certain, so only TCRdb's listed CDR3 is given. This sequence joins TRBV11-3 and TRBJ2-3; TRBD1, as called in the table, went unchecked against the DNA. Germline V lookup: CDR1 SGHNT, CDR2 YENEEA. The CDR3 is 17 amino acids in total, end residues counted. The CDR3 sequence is CASSSWSLDRGTDTHYL.

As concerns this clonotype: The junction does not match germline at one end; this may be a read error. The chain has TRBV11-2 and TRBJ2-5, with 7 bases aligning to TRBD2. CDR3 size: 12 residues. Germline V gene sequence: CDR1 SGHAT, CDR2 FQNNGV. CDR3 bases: TGTGCCAGCAGCTTAAATTCAGGCGGGAGCGTCTTC. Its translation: CASSLNSGGSVF. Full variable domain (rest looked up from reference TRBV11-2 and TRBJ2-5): EAGVAQSPRYKIIEKRQSVAFWCNPISGHATLYWYQQILGQGPKLLIQFQNNGVVDDSQLPKDRFSAERLKGVDSTLKIQPAKLEDSAVYLCASSLNSGGSVFGPGTRLLVL.

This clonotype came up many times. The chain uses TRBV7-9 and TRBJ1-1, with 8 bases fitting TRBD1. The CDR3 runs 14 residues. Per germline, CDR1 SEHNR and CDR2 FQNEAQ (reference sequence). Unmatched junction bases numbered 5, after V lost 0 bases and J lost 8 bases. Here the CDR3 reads CASSLAGQGSEAFF. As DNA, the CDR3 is TGTGCCAGCAGCTTAGCCGGACAGGGCTCCGAAGCTTTCTTT.

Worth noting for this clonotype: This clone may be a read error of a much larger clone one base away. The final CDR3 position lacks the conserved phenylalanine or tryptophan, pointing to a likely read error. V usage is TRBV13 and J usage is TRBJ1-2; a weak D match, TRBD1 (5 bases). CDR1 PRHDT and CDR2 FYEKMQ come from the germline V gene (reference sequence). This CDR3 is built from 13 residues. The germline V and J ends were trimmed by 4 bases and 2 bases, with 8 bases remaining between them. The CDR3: CASSSQENYGYTL. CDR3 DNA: TGTGCCAGCAGCTCACAGGAGAACTATGGCTACACCCTC.

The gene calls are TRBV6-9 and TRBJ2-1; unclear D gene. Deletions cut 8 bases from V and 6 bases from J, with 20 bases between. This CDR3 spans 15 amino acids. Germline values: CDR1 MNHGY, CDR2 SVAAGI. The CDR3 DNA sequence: TGTGCCAGCCTTTCAAGCACAGAAAATTGCAATGAGCAGTTCTTC. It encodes CASLSSTENCNEQFF.

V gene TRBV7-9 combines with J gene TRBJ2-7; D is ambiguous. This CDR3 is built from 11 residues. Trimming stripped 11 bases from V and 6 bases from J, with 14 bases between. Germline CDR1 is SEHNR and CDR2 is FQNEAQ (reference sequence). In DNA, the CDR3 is TGTGCCTTCAGCCCTAACAGCGAGCAGTACTTC. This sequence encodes CAFSPNSEQYF.

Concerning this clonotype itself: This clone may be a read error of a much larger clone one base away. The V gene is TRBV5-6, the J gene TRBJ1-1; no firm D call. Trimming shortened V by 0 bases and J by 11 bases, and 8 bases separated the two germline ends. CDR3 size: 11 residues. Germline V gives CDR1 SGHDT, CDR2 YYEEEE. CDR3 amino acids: CASSLVPSAFF. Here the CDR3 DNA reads TGTGCCAGCAGCTTGGTGCCCAGTGCTTTCTTT.

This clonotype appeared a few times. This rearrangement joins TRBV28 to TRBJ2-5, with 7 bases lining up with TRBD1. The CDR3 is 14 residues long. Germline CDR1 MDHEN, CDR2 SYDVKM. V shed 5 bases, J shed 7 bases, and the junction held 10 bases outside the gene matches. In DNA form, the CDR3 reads TGTGCCAGCAGTGTCGGGACAGCCCGGGGGACCCAGTACTTC. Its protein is CASSVGTARGTQYF.

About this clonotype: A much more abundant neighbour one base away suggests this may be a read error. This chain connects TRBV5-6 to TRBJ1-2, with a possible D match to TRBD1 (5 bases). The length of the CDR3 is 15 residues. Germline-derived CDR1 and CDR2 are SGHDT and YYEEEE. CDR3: CASSFRRAGNYGHTF. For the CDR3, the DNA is TGTGCCAGCAGCTTCAGACGGGCAGGGAACTATGGCCACACCTTC.